The T cell receptor beta chain under discussion was sequenced for a study of regulatory T cells in long-lasting Graves disease. V was trimmed by 6 bases and J by 0 bases, leaving 12 bases between them. The CDR3 length is 15 residues. Germline assignment: CDR1 SGHTA and CDR2 FQGTGA. For TCR beta, libraries came from iRepertoire HTBI primers and Arm-PCR of CDR3 regions. TCRdb recomputed calls from the multiplex PCR reads with MiXCR, one row per CDR3 protein. This table holds 300,000 to 400,000 distinct CDR3 sequences, over 15% found once. The time point here: newly diagnosed GD, antithyroid drugs for less than 3 months. PBMCs provided the RNA from which the TCR library was made. This clonotype was counted at least ten times. A further study also used this sample, focusing on T cells in Graves' hyperthyroidism and ophthalmopathy. That report notes: Initially, a first-round RT-PCR of the TCR CDR3 employed the HTBI primer set.

This sequence originates from a man between 35 and 55 years old with Graves disease. The rearrangement joins TRBV7-3 to TRBJ2-1; D possibly corresponds to TRBD1 (6 bases). The starting material was peripheral blood mononuclear cells (PBMCs), obtained at new diagnosis, from a patient treated with antithyroid drugs. CDR3 DNA sequence: TGTGCCAGCAGTTATACAGGGAGCTCCTACAATGAGCAGTTCTTC. It specifies CASSYTGSSYNEQFF. The full variable domain, completed using reference TRBV7-3 and TRBJ2-1, is GAGVSQTPSNKVTEKGKYVELRCDPISGHTALYWYRQSLGQGPEFLIYFQGTGAADDSGLPNDRFFAVRPEGSVSTLKIQRTERGDSAVYLCASSYTGSSYNEQFFGPGTRLTVL.